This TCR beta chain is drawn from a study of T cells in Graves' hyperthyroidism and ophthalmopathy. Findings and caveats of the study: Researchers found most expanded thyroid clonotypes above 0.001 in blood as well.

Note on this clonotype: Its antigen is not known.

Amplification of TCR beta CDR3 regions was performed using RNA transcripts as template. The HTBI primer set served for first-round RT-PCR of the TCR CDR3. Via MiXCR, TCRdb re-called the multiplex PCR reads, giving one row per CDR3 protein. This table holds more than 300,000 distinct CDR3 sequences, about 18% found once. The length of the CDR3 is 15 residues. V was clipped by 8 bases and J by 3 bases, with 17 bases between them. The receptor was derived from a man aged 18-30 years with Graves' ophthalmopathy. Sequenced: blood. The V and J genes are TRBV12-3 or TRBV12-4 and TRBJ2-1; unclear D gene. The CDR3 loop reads CASSLGPAGYNEQFF. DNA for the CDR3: TGTGCCAGCTCATTAGGGCCAGCCGGCTACAATGAGCAGTTCTTC.